The 21 T cell receptor beta chains presented below share a single source sample, sequenced in a study of shared clonotypes between healthy human individuals. Produced via immunoSEQ multiplex PCR; TCRdb's table is partial and in-frame only. The sample has some 470,000 clones, over 60% seen once; the top ten hold 10% to 15%. Sample: PBMCs. Every receptor here comes from a middle-aged woman in good health. Some clones in this sample may be carry-over from other donors' samples.

The CDR3 loop reads CASTLGQNTEAFF. CDR3 nucleotides: TGTGCCAGCACCCTGGGACAGAACACTGAAGCTTTCTTT. This chain uses TRBV6-5 with TRBJ1-1; D is possibly TRBD1 (6 bases). The V end was cut by 7 bases, the J end by 1 base, with 10 bases between. CDR3 length: 13 residues. Germline CDR1 reads MNHEY; CDR2 reads SVGAGI.

The rearrangement uses TRBV7-2 and TRBJ2-3; TRBD2 matches 7 bases. Unmatched junction bases numbered 5, after V lost 5 bases and J lost 9 bases. This CDR3 is 12 amino acids long. CDR1 SGHTA and CDR2 FQGNSA come from the germline V gene. CDR3 protein: CASSPTSDTQYF. The DNA of the CDR3 is TGTGCCAGCAGCCCCACTAGCGACACGCAGTATTTT.

V gene TRBV2 combines with J gene TRBJ2-3, with TRBD2 matching over 7 bases. The V gene's germline CDR1 is SNHLY and CDR2 FYNNEI. The CDR3 has 15 amino acids. V dropped 3 bases and J dropped 0; count of bases not matched to a gene: 3. Here the CDR3 reads CASSDLADSTDTQYF. CDR3 nucleotides: TGTGCCAGCAGTGATCTAGCGGATAGCACAGATACGCAGTATTTT.

This clone was detected a few times. CDR3 loop: CASSFSRGRDEQFF. The CDR3 DNA reads as TGTGCCAGCAGCTTCTCCCGGGGTAGAGATGAGCAGTTCTTC. The V gene is TRBV9, the J gene TRBJ2-1; TRBD2 might be the D (5 bases). In germline, CDR1 is SGDLS, CDR2 YYNGEE. Trimming pared 4 bases from V and 8 bases from J, leaving 16 bases between. The CDR3 runs 14 residues.

This chain connects TRBV19 to TRBJ1-5; the D is unclear. The CDR3 totals 11 residues. Deletions cut 4 bases from V and 15 bases from J, with 13 bases between. From germline, CDR1 is LNHDA and CDR2 SQIVND (reference sequence). The CDR3 region is CASSSLGPRHF. DNA of the CDR3: TGTGCCAGTAGTAGTCTCGGGCCTCGGCATTTT.

The V and J genes are TRBV6-5 and TRBJ2-5, with D perhaps TRBD1 (6 bases). The J call is in doubt because the DNA end fits TRBJ2-7 better. CDR1 is MNHEY, CDR2 SVGAGI, per germline. The CDR3 runs 15 residues. Here the CDR3 DNA reads TGTGCCAGCAGGAAAGACAGGTCAAGTACCTACGAGCAGTACTTC. Amino acids: CASRKDRSSTYEQYF.

The V and J genes are TRBV19 and TRBJ2-5; TRBD2 agrees at 7 bases. The CDR3 loop spans 15 amino acids. Germline loops: CDR1 LNHDA, CDR2 SQIVND (reference sequence). V was pared by 3 bases and J by 4 bases, with 8 bases of the junction left unmatched. CDR3 residues: CASSMERGRGETQYF. The CDR3 DNA follows: TGTGCCAGTAGTATGGAGCGGGGTCGAGGAGAGACCCAGTACTTC.

For this clone: One base separates it from a far larger clone, so it is likely a read error. Other DNA sequences in the same sample also yield this CDR3. This chain uses TRBV2 with TRBJ1-1; no definite D call. The CDR3 contains 11 residues. Germline CDR1 reads SNHLY; CDR2 reads FYNNEI. CDR3 amino acids: CASRGTTEAFF. The CDR3 DNA sequence: TGTGCCAGCAGGGGTACTACTGAAGCTTTCTTC.

This clone appeared once. This chain joins TRBV7-3 and TRBJ2-5, with 10 bases fitting TRBD2. The J call could be wrong; TRBJ2-7 is a better fit for the DNA end. This CDR3 contains 16 residues. Germline values: CDR1 SGHTA, CDR2 FQGTGA. The CDR3 region is CASSLLSGRDGDEQYF. The DNA for the CDR3 is TGTGCCAGCAGCTTATTGAGCGGGAGGGATGGTGACGAGCAGTACTTC.

Points on this clone: It is likely a read error: a sequence one base away is far more abundant. The chain recombines TRBV4-1 with TRBJ2-7; D unclear. The CDR3 is made up of 13 amino acids. Germline V CDR1 and CDR2: MGHRA, YSYEKL. The CDR3 loop reads CASGQVAYYEQYF. The CDR3 DNA follows: TGCGCCAGCGGCCAAGTAGCTTACTACGAGCAGTACTTC.

The sample holds a few counts of this clone. The J gene is TRBJ2-7, the V gene TRBV6-5; TRBD1 aligns across 8 bases. This CDR3 is built from 15 residues. The germline V gene has CDR1 MNHEY and CDR2 SVGAGI. V was pared by 4 bases and J by 6 bases, with 11 bases of the junction left unmatched. This chain's CDR3 is CASSSSPGQVTEQYF. The CDR3 DNA is TGTGCCAGCAGTTCATCGCCGGGACAGGTTACCGAGCAGTACTTC.

This clone was detected ten times or more. The chain uses TRBV6-9 and TRBJ1-5, with D unresolved. Germline lookup yields CDR1 MNHGY and CDR2 SVAAGI. CDR3 length equals 17 residues. The V end lost 0 bases, the J end lost 6 bases, and 18 bases lay between the germline ends. The CDR3 loop is CASSYSWGVGDCQPQHF. CDR3 in DNA: TGTGCCAGCAGTTATTCTTGGGGAGTTGGGGATTGTCAGCCCCAGCATTTT.

V usage is TRBV7-6 and J usage is TRBJ1-1; weak D call: TRBD1 (6 bases). Trimming cost V 1 base and J 0 bases, with 15 bases left between them. The CDR3 is 17 amino acids. CDR1 and CDR2 (germline): SGHVS, FNYEAQ. The CDR3 nucleotides are TGTGCCAGCAGCTTAGTTGGGGGCGCGGGAATGAACACTGAAGCTTTCTTT. It is translated as CASSLVGGAGMNTEAFF.

Only a few counts were recorded for this clone. This chain connects TRBV28 to TRBJ1-1; the D is unclear. The CDR3 runs to 14 residues. V was cut by 8 bases and J by 1 base, with 14 bases left in between. Germline CDR1 MDHEN, CDR2 SYDVKM. In DNA, the CDR3 is TGTGCCAGCGGACCCCGGGATGGGAACACTGAAGCTTTCTTT. Translating it yields CASGPRDGNTEAFF.

This clone was recorded a few times. This chain joins TRBV19 and TRBJ1-1; no firm D call. Trimming cost V 9 bases and J 4 bases, with 9 bases left between them. Germline V CDR1 and CDR2: LNHDA, SQIVND (reference sequence). The CDR3 has 11 amino acids. The DNA of the CDR3 is TGTGCCAGCAACCGAGGCACTGAAGCTTTCTTT. Encoded protein: CASNRGTEAFF. The complete variable domain, with remaining parts taken from reference TRBV19 and TRBJ1-1, reads DGGITQSPKYLFRKEGQNVTLSCEQNLNHDAMYWYRQDPGQGLRLIYYSQIVNDFQKGDIAEGYSVSREKKESFPLTVTSAQKNPTAFYLCASNRGTEAFFGQGTRLTVV.

This chain joins TRBV10-3 and TRBJ2-2; D unclear. CDR3 length: 14 residues. V was trimmed by 0 bases and J by 3 bases, leaving 5 bases between them. CDR1 is ENHRY, CDR2 SYGVKD, per germline. The CDR3 reads CAISESYYTGELFF. The CDR3 nucleotides are TGTGCCATCAGTGAGTCCTACTACACCGGGGAGCTGTTTTTT.

This clone has a single count. The V and J genes are TRBV4-3 and TRBJ2-3, with D possibly matching TRBD1 (6 bases). V lost 0 bases and J lost 4, with 8 bases in between. This CDR3 has 14 residues. Germline values: CDR1 LGHNA, CDR2 YSLEER. The CDR3 loop is CASSQDGGPDTQYF. The CDR3 DNA follows: TGCGCCAGCAGCCAAGATGGGGGCCCAGATACGCAGTATTTT.

About this clone itself: Relative to the germline gene, one junction end is altered; a read error may explain this. The chain has TRBV19 and TRBJ1-5; 8 positions match TRBD1. The CDR3 is made up of 16 amino acids. CDR1 is LNHDA, CDR2 SQIVND, per germline (reference sequence). The CDR3, as DNA: TGTGCCAGTAGTGTAGGGACAGGACGAAGCAATCAGCCCCAGCACTTT. Amino acids: CASSVGTGRSNQPQHF. The variable domain in full, completed from reference TRBV19 and TRBJ1-5, reads DGGITQSPKYLFRKEGQNVTLSCEQNLNHDAMYWYRQDPGQGLRLIYYSQIVNDFQKGDIAEGYSVSREKKESFPLTVTSAQKNPTAFYLCASSVGTGRSNQPQHFGDGTRLSIL.

The rearrangement joins TRBV5-1 to TRBJ2-7, with D possibly being TRBD1 (6 bases). The CDR3 consists of 14 residues. V lost 1 base, J lost 3 bases, and 11 bases lay in between. CDR1 is SGHRS, CDR2 YFSETQ, per germline. The CDR3 here is CASSLNSQGYEQYF. The CDR3 DNA reads as TGCGCCAGCAGCTTGAATTCACAGGGCTACGAGCAGTACTTC.

V usage is TRBV18 and J usage is TRBJ2-1, with 7 bases fitting TRBD2. CDR1 is KGHSH, CDR2 LQKENI, per germline. This CDR3 region has 16 residues. V trimming: 6 bases; J trimming: 3 bases; junction bases outside the gene matches: 11. The CDR3 loop reads CASSTKGGSVYNEQFF. The DNA for the CDR3 is TGTGCCAGCTCCACCAAAGGCGGGAGCGTCTACAATGAGCAGTTCTTC.

The CDR3 sequence is CASSPSGSRGETQYF. The CDR3 region has the DNA TGTGCCAGCAGCCCTAGCGGGAGTCGAGGAGAGACCCAGTACTTC. The V call is TRBV7-9, the J call TRBJ2-5, with 10 bases lining up with TRBD2. V lost 5 bases to trimming and J lost 4 bases; unmatched junction nucleotides: 7. This CDR3 region has 15 residues. Germline V gene lookup returns CDR1 SEHNR and CDR2 FQNEAQ (reference sequence).